This paragraph reports one T cell receptor (beta chain). These data belong to a study of T cell changes during pregnancy in multiple sclerosis. The V end was cut by 8 bases, the J end by 0 bases, with 13 bases between. From germline, CDR1 is SNHLY and CDR2 FYNNEI. The CDR3 length is 15 residues. Sequencing was performed with immunoSEQ multiplex PCR; in TCRdb, only in-frame clones are kept and a portion is missing. The sample includes about 62,000 clones, 89% of them seen just once. The chain couples TRBV2 to TRBJ1-4; perhaps TRBD1 as D (6 bases). This material consisted of peripheral blood, taken in the first trimester of pregnancy. This TCR came from a female donor with multiple sclerosis, enrolled in a pregnancy study. CDR3 amino acids: CASGRQASTNEKLFF. The CDR3 nucleotides are TGTGCCAGCGGCCGACAGGCGTCAACTAATGAAAAACTGTTTTTT.